This T cell receptor (beta chain) comes out of a study of cytomegalovirus exposure and HLA in healthy donors. There are 16 residues in the CDR3. CDR1 and CDR2 (germline): SGHVS, FQNEAQ. V gave up 4 bases and J gave up 1 base; unmatched junction bases: 6. A multiplex PCR was run with 60 Vbeta primers and 13 Jbeta primers. Here immunoSEQ multiplex PCR was the method, and the copy in TCRdb shows in-frame clones only, minus some. The sample is made up of around 110,000 clones, and the top ten hold 3% to 4.5% of it. Sequencing was carried out using PBMCs. The chain links TRBV7-8 to TRBJ2-2; 7 bases map to TRBD1. The TCR sequence derives from a man under 40 in good health and CMV-seronegative. The CDR3 sequence is CASSSKRQGNTGELFF. The CDR3 DNA is TGTGCCAGCAGCTCGAAACGACAGGGGAACACCGGGGAGCTGTTTTTT.